These 19 T cell receptor beta chains share one sample of origin, sequenced in a study of spatial heterogeneity in lung cancer. Regarding the study as a whole: Mutation tallies in tumors tracked expanded intratumoral alpha and beta TCR counts.

TCRdb reprocessed the 5' RACE reads with MiXCR, giving one entry per CDR3 protein. The sample includes over 15,000 distinct CDR3 sequences, 6% to 6.5% of them seen just once. These receptors' targets are unknown. Time point denoted: sample taken at primary tumor resection. The sequences come from lung tumor tissue, collected at surgery. The source of these receptors is a male donor with early-stage non-small cell lung cancer.

This clonotype was seen ten or more times. Within a library made for alpha chains, this beta chain is off target, and its count is uninformative. The chain has TRBV13 and TRBJ1-1; unclear D gene. There are 11 residues in the CDR3. Germline V gene sequence: CDR1 PRHDT, CDR2 FYEKMQ (reference sequence). V was trimmed by 6 bases and J by 8 bases, leaving 10 bases between them. CDR3 nucleotides: TGTGCCAGCAGTTCCGAGGGAGAAGCTTTCTTT. Translation gives CASSSEGEAFF.

This clonotype has ten or more counts. This beta chain is an off-target read within a library intended for alpha chains, so its frequency means little. The chain links TRBV28 to TRBJ1-2, with D possibly TRBD1 on 6 matching bases. Germline CDR1 is MDHEN and CDR2 is SYDVKM. V lost 4 bases, J lost 2 bases, and 11 bases lay in between. The CDR3 consists of 14 residues. CDR3 residues: CASSSWDTNYGYTF. In nucleotides, the CDR3 is TGTGCCAGCAGTTCCTGGGACACGAACTATGGCTACACCTTC.

This clonotype was detected ten times or more. This beta chain came through as a stray read in a library set up for alpha chains, and its size says little. The V call is TRBV28, the J call TRBJ1-1; D is unclear. This CDR3 has 14 residues. The V end was cut by 5 bases, the J end by 4 bases, with 14 bases between. The germline gives CDR1 MDHEN, CDR2 SYDVKM. In DNA form, the CDR3 reads TGTGCCAGCAGTCCGCCCCGCCGGGGCACTGAAGCTTTCTTT. This encodes CASSPPRRGTEAFF.

The sample holds many counts of this clonotype. This beta chain is a stray sequence in a library constructed for alpha chains; its clone size is not meaningful. The CDR3 DNA sequence: TGTGCCAGCAGTTTATGGTCTAGCGGGAGCTACGAGCAGTACTTC. Its translation is CASSLWSSGSYEQYF. This chain joins TRBV28 and TRBJ2-7, with TRBD2 matching over 10 bases. The length of the CDR3 is 15 residues. With V trimmed by 0 bases and J by 3 bases, 2 bases remained unmatched. Germline loops: CDR1 MDHEN, CDR2 SYDVKM.

In its sample, this clonotype was seen many times. This beta chain lies outside the target of a library built for alpha chains; its clone size means little. V gene TRBV5-4 combines with J gene TRBJ2-7, with unresolved D. V dropped 7 bases and J dropped 0 bases, with 17 bases sitting between them. Germline loops: CDR1 SGHNT, CDR2 YYREEE (reference sequence). The CDR3 has 15 amino acids. The chain's CDR3 is CASQPSPLPSYEQYF. The CDR3 coding sequence is TGTGCCAGCCAACCGTCCCCCCTCCCCTCCTACGAGCAGTACTTC.

This clonotype is judged medium-sized (0.01 to 0.1%). Because the library targeted alpha chains, this beta chain is an off-target read whose size means little. The gene calls are TRBV3-1 and TRBJ2-1; 9 nucleotides line up with TRBD2. Germline CDR1 LGHDT, CDR2 YNNKEL (reference sequence). The V segment lost 4 bases and the J segment 7 bases; nucleotides outside the gene matches: 8. The CDR3 covers 15 residues. The CDR3, as DNA: TGTGCCAGCAGCCCCAGCGGGGGGCTCGGAAATGAGCAGTTCTTC. Encoded protein: CASSPSGGLGNEQFF.

This clonotype has ten or more counts. The library was built for alpha chains, so this beta chain is an off-target read and its size means little. The rearrangement joins TRBV29-1 to TRBJ2-2; D possibly corresponds to TRBD1 (5 bases). Germline lookup yields CDR1 SQVTM and CDR2 ANQGSEA. This CDR3 spans 11 amino acids. V dropped 6 bases and J dropped 7 bases, with 9 bases sitting between them. The chain's CDR3 is CSVLTGGELFF. CDR3 in DNA: TGCAGCGTCTTAACAGGCGGGGAGCTGTTTTTT.

This clonotype showed up many times. For a library built for alpha chains, this beta chain is a stray read; little rests on its size. The chain uses TRBV5-5 and TRBJ2-7; D gene ambiguous. The ends were cut back, 0 bases at V and 0 bases at J, with 13 bases in the middle. Germline CDR1 SGHKS, CDR2 YYEKEE (reference sequence). CDR3 length equals 16 residues. CDR3 residues: CASSLAAQAFSYEQYF. The CDR3 bases are TGTGCCAGCAGCTTGGCGGCACAAGCCTTCTCCTACGAGCAGTACTTC.

This clonotype was counted only a few times. This beta chain is off target for a library built for alpha chains, so its abundance means little. This chain uses TRBV6-5 with TRBJ2-3, with 8 bases identical to TRBD1. The J segment lost 11 bases and the V segment lost 4 bases, leaving 14 bases of the junction unmatched. Germline V gene sequence: CDR1 MNHEY, CDR2 SVGAGI. The CDR3 extends over 15 amino acids. CDR3 sequence (DNA): TGTGCCAGCAGTTCCACCCCCACCTGGACAGGGATGCAGTATTTT. This translates into CASSSTPTWTGMQYF.

This clonotype was counted at least ten times. This beta chain is an unintended read in a library built for alpha chains; its size means little. The chain employs TRBV5-6 and TRBJ2-7, with 11 positions matching TRBD2. J lost 4 bases, V lost 1 base, and 7 bases had no gene match. The length of the CDR3 is 16 residues. Germline V gene sequence: CDR1 SGHDT, CDR2 YYEEEE. The CDR3 region has the DNA TGTGCCAGCAGCTTGTCACTAGCGGGAGTATTTTACGAGCAGTACTTC. It encodes CASSLSLAGVFYEQYF.

This clonotype occurred many times. A library prepared for alpha chains yielded this beta chain as an off-target read; its size is of little meaning. V is TRBV13 and J is TRBJ2-5; TRBD2 matches at 15 bases. The CDR3 sequence is 17 residues long. J gave up 5 bases and V 5 bases, and 9 bases lay outside the gene matches. Germline V gene lookup returns CDR1 PRHDT and CDR2 FYEKMQ (reference sequence). The CDR3 sequence is CASSPGLAGGPRETQYF. DNA for the CDR3: TGTGCCAGCAGCCCCGGACTAGCGGGGGGGCCTAGGGAGACCCAGTACTTC.

This clonotype was observed many times. The library was prepared for alpha chains; this beta chain is a stray read, so its frequency means little. The CDR3 protein is CASSKRDRGREETQYF. In DNA, the CDR3 is TGTGCCAGCAGCAAACGGGACAGGGGGCGGGAAGAGACCCAGTACTTC. The chain has TRBV12-3 or TRBV12-4 and TRBJ2-5, with 12 nucleotides matching TRBD1. After removal of 6 bases from V and 3 bases from J, the junction contained 8 bases not matched to a gene. This CDR3 is 16 amino acids long.

This clonotype was observed at least ten times. This beta chain is a stray read from a library made for alpha chains; its abundance is not meaningful. Here the CDR3 reads CASSQEPRTGRFDTQYF. CDR3 DNA: TGCGCCAGCAGCCAAGAACCTAGGACAGGGAGATTTGATACGCAGTATTTT. V and J are TRBV4-1 and TRBJ2-3, with 8 bases aligning to TRBD1. The CDR3 has 17 residues. V was clipped by 0 bases and J by 6 bases; unmatched bases: 11. Looked up from germline, CDR1 is MGHRA and CDR2 is YSYEKL.

In its sample, this clonotype was seen many times. This beta chain slipped into a library made for alpha chains as a stray read, so its size is not meaningful. J is TRBJ2-2 and V is TRBV29-1, with D possibly being TRBD1 (6 bases). Germline V gene lookup returns CDR1 SQVTM and CDR2 ANQGSEA. The CDR3 extends over 16 amino acids. Trimming pared 4 bases from V and 3 bases from J, leaving 18 bases between. In DNA form, the CDR3 reads TGCAGCGTTGGGTTGACGTCGGCAGGGGACACCGGGGAGCTGTTTTTT. This encodes CSVGLTSAGDTGELFF.

This clonotype was detected many times. This beta chain is an off-target read within a library intended for alpha chains, so its frequency means little. The gene calls are TRBV9 and TRBJ2-7; D uncertain. V lost 0 bases and J lost 0, with 10 bases in between. This CDR3 comprises 15 residues. Germline loops: CDR1 SGDLS, CDR2 YYNGEE. The chain's CDR3 is CASSVGSVSSYEQYF. The DNA of the CDR3 is TGTGCCAGCAGCGTAGGTAGTGTCAGCTCCTACGAGCAGTACTTC.

This clonotype occurred many times. Because this beta chain is a stray read in a library intended to capture alpha chains, its abundance should not be given much weight. The rearrangement uses TRBV4-3 and TRBJ2-3, with D hard to call. This CDR3 is 14 amino acids long. CDR1 LGHNA and CDR2 YSLEER come from the germline V gene. The germline V and J ends were trimmed by 1 base and 2 bases, with 7 bases remaining between them. This CDR3 reads CASSQVPFTDTQYF. The DNA of the CDR3 is TGCGCCAGCAGCCAAGTCCCCTTCACAGATACGCAGTATTTT.

A remark on this clonotype: As an off-target read in a library built for alpha chains, this beta chain has a frequency of little significance. This chain uses TRBV10-3 with TRBJ2-7; 9 bases line up with TRBD2. Germline CDR1 reads ENHRY; CDR2 reads SYGVKD. The CDR3 is 14 amino acids. Trimming cost V 7 bases and J 3 bases; bases outside gene matches: 7. DNA for the CDR3: TGTGCCATCATTCGGACTAGCGAAATCTACGAGCAGTACTTC. Protein: CAIIRTSEIYEQYF.

This clonotype has a count of ten or more. This beta chain is a stray read from a library made for alpha chains; its abundance is not meaningful. The chain uses TRBV28 and TRBJ2-5; weak D call: TRBD1 (5 bases). The CDR3 has 14 residues. The germline V and J ends were trimmed by 3 bases and 0 bases, with 8 bases remaining between them. CDR1 and CDR2 (germline): MDHEN, SYDVKM. The CDR3 bases are TGTGCCAGCAGTTTTGGGGCGTACCAAGAGACCCAGTACTTC. Its protein product is CASSFGAYQETQYF.

For this clonotype: Because this beta chain is a stray read in a library intended to capture alpha chains, its abundance should not be given much weight. The V and J genes are TRBV28 and TRBJ1-1, with D uncertain. Germline V lookup: CDR1 MDHEN, CDR2 SYDVKM. CDR3 size: 15 residues. V was trimmed by 2 bases and J by 0 bases, leaving 10 bases between them. The CDR3 reads CASSLPGRLNTEAFF. The CDR3 DNA reads TGTGCCAGCAGTTTACCCGGACGGTTGAACACTGAAGCTTTCTTT.